This T cell receptor (beta chain) was identified during a study of CD8 T cells in Susac syndrome. This CDR3 has 14 amino acids. Trimming cost V 4 bases and J 2 bases, with 13 bases left between them. Germline values: CDR1 SGDLS, CDR2 YYNGEE. RNA was extracted with the RNeasy kit, and a quantity of roughly 0.5 to 1 ug was reverse transcribed using random hexamers. Multiplex immunoSEQ PCR targeted 54 Vbeta and 13 Jbeta TCR beta segments. TCRdb re-called the immunoSEQ multiplex PCR reads with MiXCR, one entry per CDR3 protein. The sample has 140,000 or so distinct CDR3 sequences, roughly 95% seen once. TEMRA cells were FACS-enriched and CD8+ and CD4+ T cells negatively isolated.

The material sequenced was CD4+ T cells from PBMCs. This receptor was obtained from a human donor with Susac syndrome. The chain recombines TRBV9 with TRBJ2-7; no firm D call. The chain's CDR3 is CASSPPGPPYEQYF. The CDR3 DNA sequence: TGTGCCAGCAGCCCCCCAGGTCCTCCCTACGAGCAGTACTTC.